A selection of T cell receptor beta chains follows, all from one sample in a study of naive and memory T cell subsets. TCRdb re-called the UMI-ligation and nested PCR reads with MiXCR, one entry per CDR3 protein. The table has around 140,000 distinct CDR3 sequences, about 20% seen once. The specimen sequenced was naive CD4+ T cells from blood. The origin of the receptors is a human donor in good health. The conserved cysteine and the conserved F or W are not part of the CDR3 here. Fields, in order: V gene, J gene, CDR3 protein.

>TRBV20-1|TRBJ2-7
SAVDQGAEQY
>TRBV19|TRBJ2-7
ASSMTRQVHEQY
>TRBV25-1|TRBJ2-7
ASSEYRPSGSYEQY
>TRBV20-1|TRBJ2-7
SATRETYEQY
>TRBV6-1|TRBJ2-5
ASSEGQVVLETQY
>TRBV20-1|TRBJ2-3
SARMTVSTDTQY
>TRBV6-1|TRBJ1-5
ASSGRAVNQPQH
>TRBV20-1|TRBJ1-1
SAREDRVNTEAF
>TRBV28|TRBJ2-7
ASTPGLAKNEQY
>TRBV20-1|TRBJ2-7
SQRGGRATYEQY
>TRBV4-2|TRBJ2-1
ASSQVGGDEQF
>TRBV3-1|TRBJ2-1
ASSRVVGRHNEQF
>TRBV9|TRBJ1-4
ASSAHLTNEKLF
>TRBV20-1|TRBJ2-5
SRGGSWTDQETQY
>TRBV19|TRBJ2-7
ASSIGVPPYEQY
>TRBV19|TRBJ1-1
ASSMIGPGQGNTEAF
>TRBV20-1|TRBJ2-1
SAASGRTYNEQF
>TRBV11-2|TRBJ2-3
ASSILAGAQY
>TRBV29-1|TRBJ2-5
SGRIGETQY
>TRBV9|TRBJ2-7
ASSNHGGRIGEQY
>TRBV19|TRBJ2-1
ASSIKPAPNNEQF
>TRBV7-2|TRBJ2-7
ASNNLQGAEQY
>TRBV5-1|TRBJ2-7
ASSPGQGRYEQY
>TRBV21-1|TRBJ2-7
ASSNREPYEQY
>TRBV6-5|TRBJ2-6
ASSYVRSGANVLT
>TRBV29-1|TRBJ2-5
SVRTGRLGETQY
>TRBV7-9|TRBJ2-5
ASSVGQATQETQY
>TRBV7-2|TRBJ2-5
ASSLSVGLRETQY
>TRBV20-1|TRBJ2-7
SASQLGYYEQY
>TRBV6-2/TRBV6-3|TRBJ2-3
ASSRLATSTDTQY
>TRBV7-9|TRBJ2-3
ASSPGILTDTQY
>TRBV11-2|TRBJ2-5
ASSPRRETQY
>TRBV7-6|TRBJ2-3
ASSQAIKRSTDTQY
>TRBV28|TRBJ2-4
ASSSDSVVNIQY
>TRBV6-8|TRBJ2-3
ASSYPGRRTDTQY
>TRBV7-2|TRBJ2-7
ASRSGTSGRYSSYEQY
>TRBV5-1|TRBJ2-3
ASSSEASDTQY